The 30 T cell receptor beta chains listed next were all sequenced from one sample in a study of cytomegalovirus exposure and HLA in healthy donors. The PCR used 60 Vbeta and 13 Jbeta primers. Produced via immunoSEQ multiplex PCR; TCRdb's table is partial and in-frame only. The sample comprises some 180,000 clones, roughly 80% of which are singletons, and roughly 1.6% rests with the top ten. Sequencing input: PBMCs. The receptors stem from a woman between 18 and 29 years old in good health and CMV-seronegative.

The V gene is TRBV27, the J gene TRBJ2-1; D unclear. Germline V CDR1 and CDR2: MNHEY, SMNVEV (reference sequence). V was shortened by 5 bases and J by 5 bases, with 22 bases between the two germline ends. The CDR3 consists of 17 residues. CDR3 residues: CASSTHPRLEVDNEQFF. In nucleotides, the CDR3 is TGTGCCAGCAGTACTCACCCCAGGCTCGAAGTAGACAATGAGCAGTTCTTC.

This clone was observed a handful of times. The rearrangement links TRBV6-5 to TRBJ2-1; D may be TRBD1 (5 bases). V gave up 0 bases and J gave up 7 bases, with 7 bases separating them. CDR3 length equals 13 residues. Germline loops: CDR1 MNHEY, CDR2 SVGAGI. CDR3 protein: CASSYSKGNEQFF. The CDR3 coding sequence is TGTGCCAGCAGTTACTCGAAGGGGAATGAGCAGTTCTTC.

V is TRBV13 and J is TRBJ2-5, with D tentatively TRBD2 (5 bases). This CDR3 is 14 amino acids long. V shed 5 bases and J shed 3 bases, with 13 bases lying between them. CDR1 is PRHDT and CDR2 is FYEKMQ in the germline V gene (reference sequence). The CDR3 is CASSGGLRKETQYF. CDR3 DNA: TGTGCCAGCAGCGGTGGACTCAGGAAAGAGACCCAGTACTTC.

The rearrangement uses TRBV9 and TRBJ2-5; 8 bases map to TRBD1. CDR1 SGDLS and CDR2 YYNGEE come from the germline V gene. The length of the CDR3 is 14 residues. After removal of 3 bases from V and 4 bases from J, the junction contained 5 bases not matched to a gene. The CDR3 here is CASSGTGGRETQYF. DNA for the CDR3: TGTGCCAGCAGCGGAACAGGGGGGCGAGAGACCCAGTACTTC.

The chain carries TRBV5-1 and TRBJ2-4, with D unresolved. Germline CDR1 is SGHRS and CDR2 is YFSETQ. V lost 7 bases and J 6 bases, leaving 5 bases between the germline ends. This CDR3 region has 10 residues. CDR3: CASRVNIQYF. CDR3 DNA: TGCGCCAGCCGGGTAAACATTCAGTACTTC.

This chain connects TRBV18 to TRBJ2-7; D not certain. Germline V gene data show CDR1 as KGHSH and CDR2 as LQKENI. The CDR3 is 13 residues long. Deletions cut 4 bases from V and 3 bases from J, with 10 bases between. The CDR3: CASSRLENYEQYV. Written as DNA, the CDR3 is TGTGCCAGCTCACGACTGGAAAACTACGAGCAGTACGTC.

CDR3 DNA sequence: TGTGCCAGCAGCCTCCCCTTTCCCCGTGACAATGAGCAGTTCTTC. Translating gives CASSLPFPRDNEQFF. J is TRBJ2-1 and V is TRBV13; D remains unclear. This CDR3 spans 15 amino acids. Trimming took 5 bases from V and 5 from J, leaving 16 bases between them. The germline V gene encodes CDR1 PRHDT and CDR2 FYEKMQ (reference sequence).

The CDR3 here is CAITRNLYNEQFF. In DNA, the CDR3 is TGTGCCATCACGCGTAACCTTTACAATGAGCAGTTCTTC. V gene TRBV7-9 combines with J gene TRBJ2-1; D is unclear. The CDR3 sequence is 13 residues long. Germline values: CDR1 SEHNR, CDR2 FQNEAQ (reference sequence). V was shortened by 10 bases and J by 4 bases, with 14 bases between the two germline ends. Combining the CDR3 with reference TRBV7-9 and TRBJ2-1 gives the whole variable domain DTGVSQNPRHKITKRGQNVTFRCDPISEHNRLYWYRQTLGQGPEFLTYFQNEAQLEKSRLLSDRFSAERPKGSFSTLEIQRTEQGDSAMYLCAITRNLYNEQFFGPGTRLTVL.

This clone was seen a few times. This chain links TRBV6-5 with TRBJ2-1; the match to TRBD1 covers 7 bases. CDR1 and CDR2 from the germline V gene are MNHEY and SVGAGI. V shed 2 bases, J shed 3 bases, and the junction held 4 bases outside the gene matches. The CDR3 extends over 15 amino acids. The CDR3 DNA reads as TGTGCCAGCAGTTACAGGGGGCCAAGCTACAATGAGCAGTTCTTC. It specifies CASSYRGPSYNEQFF.

This clone showed up just once. The V gene is TRBV7-9, the J gene TRBJ1-2; D call uncertain. From germline, CDR1 is SEHNR and CDR2 FQNEAQ (reference sequence). CDR3 size: 13 residues. Trimming stripped 5 bases from V and 3 bases from J, with 10 bases between. This CDR3 is CASSPPADYGYTF. CDR3 in DNA: TGTGCCAGCAGCCCCCCGGCGGACTATGGCTACACCTTC.

This clone is a singleton in its sample. V is TRBV7-9 and J is TRBJ1-2; D uncertain. This CDR3 spans 14 amino acids. Trimming took off 7 bases at V and 4 bases at J, with 16 bases between the two ends. The germline V gene encodes CDR1 SEHNR and CDR2 FQNEAQ (reference sequence). The CDR3 sequence: CASTPDGESYGYTF. DNA for the CDR3: TGTGCCAGCACCCCAGATGGGGAGAGCTATGGCTACACCTTC.

CDR3 in amino acids: CASSPWTGYNEQYF. In DNA form, the CDR3 reads TGTGCCAGCAGTCCGTGGACAGGTTATAACGAGCAGTACTTC. The V gene is TRBV27, the J gene TRBJ2-7, with TRBD1 matching over 7 bases. Looked up from germline, CDR1 is MNHEY and CDR2 is SMNVEV (reference sequence). The V gene end was trimmed by 5 bases and the J gene end by 5 bases; junction bases not matched to a gene: 9. This CDR3 comprises 14 residues.

This clone was picked up one time. J is TRBJ2-2 and V is TRBV28; 8 bases line up with TRBD1. CDR3 size: 16 residues. CDR1 and CDR2 from the germline V gene are MDHEN and SYDVKM. Trimming removed 5 bases from V and 4 bases from J; junction bases left unmatched: 9. CDR3 in amino acids: CASSLPDRVGTGELFF. As DNA, the CDR3 is TGTGCCAGCAGTCTCCCGGACAGGGTAGGCACCGGGGAGCTGTTTTTT.

The chain is built from TRBV29-1 and TRBJ1-1, with D perhaps matching TRBD1 (6 bases). The ends were cut back, 8 bases at V and 1 base at J, with 17 bases in the middle. The CDR3 spans 14 residues. Germline assignment: CDR1 SQVTM and CDR2 ANQGSEA. The CDR3 reads CSFSRGGRNTEAFF. The CDR3 coding sequence is TGCAGCTTCTCGAGGGGGGGGAGGAACACTGAAGCTTTCTTT.

V gene TRBV29-1 combines with J gene TRBJ1-3, with D unresolved. This CDR3 is 15 amino acids long. Germline CDR1 reads SQVTM; CDR2 reads ANQGSEA. Trimming shortened V by 0 bases and J by 1 base, and 10 bases separated the two germline ends. CDR3 DNA: TGCAGCGTTGAAGATCCGAGTCGATCTGGAAACACCATATATTTT. This encodes CSVEDPSRSGNTIYF.

This rearrangement joins TRBV6-5 to TRBJ2-1; 9 bases are a match to TRBD2. V lost 0 bases to trimming and J lost 8 bases; unmatched junction nucleotides: 8. CDR1 is MNHEY and CDR2 is SVGAGI in the germline V gene. CDR3 length equals 16 residues. The CDR3 loop is CASSYSLREGRDEQFF. Written as DNA, the CDR3 is TGTGCCAGCAGTTACTCGTTGCGGGAGGGCCGGGATGAGCAGTTCTTC.

This clone was counted a single time. The chain links TRBV9 to TRBJ2-2; the D gene is possibly TRBD2 (6 bases). The CDR3 runs 14 residues. Trimming removed 0 bases from V and 6 bases from J, with 9 bases in between. CDR1 and CDR2 from the germline V gene are SGDLS and YYNGEE. In DNA, the CDR3 is TGTGCCAGCAGCGTAGGGGGGACTCCCGGGGAGCTGTTTTTT. Its protein product is CASSVGGTPGELFF.

This chain connects TRBV11-3 to TRBJ2-2, with a tentative D call TRBD2 (6 bases). CDR1 is SGHNT and CDR2 is YENEEA in the germline V gene. The CDR3 contains 13 residues. V was pared by 6 bases and J by 6 bases, with 11 bases between. This chain's CDR3 is CASRKEGPGELFF. The CDR3 DNA reads as TGTGCCAGCAGAAAGGAGGGTCCCGGGGAGCTGTTTTTT. The whole variable domain, filled in from reference TRBV11-3 and TRBJ2-2, reads EAGVVQSPRYKIIEKKQPVAFWCNPISGHNTLYWYLQNLGQGPELLIRYENEEAVDDSQLPKDRFSAERLKGVDSTLKIQPAELGDSAVYLCASRKEGPGELFFGEGSRLTVL.

V is TRBV7-6 and J is TRBJ1-1; D unclear. The V end was cut by 1 base, the J end by 1 base, with 7 bases between. The CDR3 has 14 residues. CDR1 is SGHVS, CDR2 FNYEAQ, per germline. The CDR3 reads CASSLVPGNTEAFF. The CDR3 region has the DNA TGTGCCAGCAGCTTAGTACCGGGGAACACTGAAGCTTTCTTT.

The CDR3 protein is CASSNTGTSNTGELFF. The CDR3 coding sequence is TGTGCCAGCAGCAACACCGGGACTTCGAACACCGGGGAGCTGTTTTTT. The gene calls are TRBV7-8 and TRBJ2-2; a weak D match, TRBD2 (6 bases). Germline CDR1 reads SGHVS; CDR2 reads FQNEAQ. This CDR3 has 16 amino acids. The germline V and J ends were trimmed by 5 bases and 0 bases, with 13 bases remaining between them.

The chain joins TRBV27 to TRBJ2-3; D is possibly TRBD2 (6 bases). This CDR3 is built from 16 residues. V was clipped by 5 bases and J by 0 bases, with 15 bases between them. The germline gives CDR1 MNHEY, CDR2 SMNVEV (reference sequence). The CDR3 loop reads CASSHLVGTSTDTQYF. Written as DNA, the CDR3 is TGTGCCAGCAGTCACCTCGTGGGGACTAGCACAGATACGCAGTATTTT.

This chain uses TRBV10-3 with TRBJ1-3, with D possibly TRBD1 on 6 matching bases. Germline V lookup: CDR1 ENHRY, CDR2 SYGVKD. The CDR3 consists of 16 residues. With 0 bases removed from V and 2 bases from J, the gap between germline ends came to 11 bases. Here the CDR3 DNA reads TGTGCCATCAGTGAGTCGGTAGGGGGAACTGGAAACACCATATATTTT. Translation: CAISESVGGTGNTIYF.

The chain joins TRBV6-1 to TRBJ2-4, with D tentatively TRBD2 (6 bases). The CDR3 totals 17 residues. Trimming stripped 4 bases from V and 2 bases from J, with 18 bases between. Germline V gene lookup returns CDR1 MNHNS and CDR2 SASEGT. This chain's CDR3 is CASSAPGGELSKNIQYF. The CDR3 DNA reads TGTGCCAGCAGTGCCCCGGGCGGGGAGCTGTCCAAAAACATTCAGTACTTC.

This clone was counted between two and nine times. This chain joins TRBV7-2 and TRBJ1-1; 8 positions agree with TRBD1. This CDR3 is built from 13 residues. From germline, CDR1 is SGHTA and CDR2 FQGNSA. After removal of 5 bases from V and 5 bases from J, the junction contained 4 bases not matched to a gene. The CDR3 loop reads CASSEDRATEAFF. The DNA for the CDR3 is TGTGCCAGCAGCGAGGACAGGGCTACTGAAGCTTTCTTT.

This chain uses TRBV5-6 with TRBJ2-7; TRBD1 might be the D (5 bases). Germline loops: CDR1 SGHDT, CDR2 YYEEEE. The CDR3 runs to 14 residues. V was pared by 4 bases and J by 4 bases, with 15 bases between. In DNA, the CDR3 is TGTGCCAGCAGCCCCCTGGGCCAGGGATACGAGCAGTACGTC. Its protein product is CASSPLGQGYEQYV.

The chain uses TRBV7-2 and TRBJ2-3, with 7 positions matching TRBD1. CDR1 and CDR2 from the germline V gene are SGHTA and FQGNSA. Trimming at V came to 3 bases and at J to 6 bases, leaving 18 bases not matched to a gene. The CDR3 is 18 residues long. This CDR3 is CASSFWLKAEQGMDTQYF. DNA for the CDR3: TGTGCCAGCAGCTTTTGGTTAAAGGCCGAACAGGGGATGGATACGCAGTATTTT.

This clone was seen a single time. The rearrangement links TRBV7-9 to TRBJ2-5, with TRBD2 identical over 7 bases. The CDR3 runs 16 residues. J lost 5 bases, V lost 2 bases, and 11 bases had no gene match. From germline, CDR1 is SEHNR and CDR2 FQNEAQ (reference sequence). The CDR3 region is CASSLKVAGVIETQYF. The CDR3 DNA reads as TGTGCCAGCAGCTTAAAGGTTGCGGGAGTCATCGAGACCCAGTACTTC. Combining the CDR3 with reference TRBV7-9 and TRBJ2-5 gives the whole variable domain DTGVSQNPRHKITKRGQNVTFRCDPISEHNRLYWYRQTLGQGPEFLTYFQNEAQLEKSRLLSDRFSAERPKGSFSTLEIQRTEQGDSAMYLCASSLKVAGVIETQYFGPGTRLLVL.

The genes are TRBV29-1 and TRBJ2-1; D is ambiguous. This CDR3 is built from 11 residues. CDR1 and CDR2 (germline): SQVTM, ANQGSEA. DNA of the CDR3: TGCACCACCACCTACGCCAATGAGCAGTTCTTC. Translating gives CTTTYANEQFF.

V gene TRBV18 combines with J gene TRBJ1-4, with 7 positions matching TRBD1. CDR3 length: 16 residues. Germline V gene data show CDR1 as KGHSH and CDR2 as LQKENI. V lost 5 bases to trimming and J lost 3 bases; unmatched junction nucleotides: 9. CDR3 DNA: TGTGCCAGCTCAAGGTCGCGCGGGACAGCTAATGAAAAACTGTTTTTT. Encoded protein: CASSRSRGTANEKLFF.

This clone was counted only a few times. V usage is TRBV30 and J usage is TRBJ1-1; D is unclear. The V end was cut by 4 bases, the J end by 5 bases, with 14 bases between. Germline V gives CDR1 GTSNPN, CDR2 SVGIG (reference sequence). This CDR3 has 13 amino acids. The CDR3 nucleotides are TGTGCCTGGACCCCTCACCCCCGGACTGAAGCTTTCTTT. Its translation is CAWTPHPRTEAFF. Full variable domain (missing parts from reference TRBV30 and TRBJ1-1): SQTIHQWPATLVQPVGSPLSLECTVEGTSNPNLYWYRQAAGRGLQLLFYSVGIGQISSEVPQNLSASRPQDRQFILSSKKLLLSDSGFYLCAWTPHPRTEAFFGQGTRLTVV.